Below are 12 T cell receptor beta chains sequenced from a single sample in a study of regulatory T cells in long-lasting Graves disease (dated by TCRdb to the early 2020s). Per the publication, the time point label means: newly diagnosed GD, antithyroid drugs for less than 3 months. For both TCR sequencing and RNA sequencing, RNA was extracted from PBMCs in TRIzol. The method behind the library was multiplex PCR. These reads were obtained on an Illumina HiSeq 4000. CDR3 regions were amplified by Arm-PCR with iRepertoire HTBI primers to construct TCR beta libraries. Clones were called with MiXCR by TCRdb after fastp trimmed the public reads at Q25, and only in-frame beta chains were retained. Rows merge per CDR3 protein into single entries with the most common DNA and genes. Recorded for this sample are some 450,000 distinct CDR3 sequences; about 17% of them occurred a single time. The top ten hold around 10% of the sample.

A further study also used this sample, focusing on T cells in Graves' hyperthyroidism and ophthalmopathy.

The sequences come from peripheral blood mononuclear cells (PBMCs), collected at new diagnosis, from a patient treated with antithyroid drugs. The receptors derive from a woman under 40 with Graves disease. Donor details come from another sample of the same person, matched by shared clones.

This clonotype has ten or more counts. The CDR3 DNA reads TGTGCCACTCGAAGTGGTCTCTCGAGAGTGGGGACTTACAATGAGCAGTTCTTC. It specifies CATRSGLSRVGTYNEQFF. The rearrangement joins TRBV2 to TRBJ2-1, with D possibly being TRBD2 (6 bases). Germline CDR1 and CDR2: SNHLY and FYNNEI. The V and J ends lost 10 bases and 4 bases respectively, with 29 bases between them. The CDR3 is 18 amino acids.

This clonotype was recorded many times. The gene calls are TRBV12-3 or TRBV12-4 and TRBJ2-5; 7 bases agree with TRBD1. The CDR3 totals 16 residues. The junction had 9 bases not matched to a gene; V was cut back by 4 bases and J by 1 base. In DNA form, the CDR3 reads TGTGCCAGCAGTTCAGAGGGGGCGGCCGGCCAAGAGACCCAGTACTTC. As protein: CASSSEGAAGQETQYF.

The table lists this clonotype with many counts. This CDR3 reads CASSRRGASYEQYF. The CDR3 coding sequence is TGTGCCAGCAGCCGTCGAGGGGCCTCCTACGAGCAGTACTTC. The gene calls are TRBV7-2 and TRBJ2-7; perhaps D is TRBD1 or TRBD2 (5 bases each). Trimming took 5 bases from V and 0 from J, leaving 11 bases between them. CDR1 and CDR2 (germline): SGHTA, FQGNSA. The CDR3 loop spans 14 amino acids.

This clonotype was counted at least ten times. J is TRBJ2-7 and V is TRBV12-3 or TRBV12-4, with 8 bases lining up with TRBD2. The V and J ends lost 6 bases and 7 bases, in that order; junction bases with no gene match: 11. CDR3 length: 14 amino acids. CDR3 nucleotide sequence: TGTGCCAGCAGCAAGCAAGCGGGAGTGGGGGAGCAGTACTTC. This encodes CASSKQAGVGEQYF.

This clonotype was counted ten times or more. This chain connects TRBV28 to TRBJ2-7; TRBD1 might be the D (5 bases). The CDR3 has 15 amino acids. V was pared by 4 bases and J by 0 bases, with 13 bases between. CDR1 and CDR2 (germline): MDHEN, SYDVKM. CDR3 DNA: TGTGCCAGCAGTTCGTGGGAAGGGGCCTCCTACGAGCAGTACTTC. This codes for CASSSWEGASYEQYF.

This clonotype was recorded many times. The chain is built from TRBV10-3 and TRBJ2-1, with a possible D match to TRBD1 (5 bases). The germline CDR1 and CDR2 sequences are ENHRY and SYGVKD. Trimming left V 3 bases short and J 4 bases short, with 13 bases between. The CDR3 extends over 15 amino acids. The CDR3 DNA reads TGTGCCATCAGTGATCCGGCAGGGATATACAATGAGCAGTTCTTC. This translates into CAISDPAGIYNEQFF.

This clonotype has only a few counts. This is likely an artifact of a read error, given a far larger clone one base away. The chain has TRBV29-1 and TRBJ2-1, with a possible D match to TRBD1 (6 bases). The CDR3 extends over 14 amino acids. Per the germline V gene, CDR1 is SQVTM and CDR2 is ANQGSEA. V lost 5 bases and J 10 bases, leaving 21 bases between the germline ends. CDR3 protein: CSVLDRTPQDEQFF. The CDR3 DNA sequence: TGCAGCGTTCTTGACAGGACCCCGCAGGACGAGCAGTTCTTC.

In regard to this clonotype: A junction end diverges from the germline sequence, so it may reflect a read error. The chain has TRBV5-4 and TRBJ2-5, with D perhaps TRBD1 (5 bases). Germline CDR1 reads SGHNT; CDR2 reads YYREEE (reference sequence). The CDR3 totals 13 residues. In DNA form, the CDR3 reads TGTGCCAGCAGCTTAGGGGTCGCAGAGACCCCGTACTTC. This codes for CASSLGVAETPYF.

The CDR3 region has the DNA TGTGCCAGCAGCTTAAGGGGACAGTCCTACGAGCAGTACTTC. It yields the protein CASSLRGQSYEQYF. The gene calls are TRBV7-6 and TRBJ2-7; 7 positions match TRBD1. The CDR3 consists of 14 residues. Germline CDR1 reads SGHVS; CDR2 reads FNYEAQ. V lost 2 bases, J lost 1 base, and 2 bases stayed unmatched.

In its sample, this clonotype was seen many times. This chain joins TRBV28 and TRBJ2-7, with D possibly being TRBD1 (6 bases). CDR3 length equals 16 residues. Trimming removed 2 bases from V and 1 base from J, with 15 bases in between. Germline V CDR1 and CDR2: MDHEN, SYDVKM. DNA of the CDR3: TGTGCCAGCAGTTTAGTTACAGGGAGCCCTTCCTACGAGCAGTACTTC. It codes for CASSLVTGSPSYEQYF.

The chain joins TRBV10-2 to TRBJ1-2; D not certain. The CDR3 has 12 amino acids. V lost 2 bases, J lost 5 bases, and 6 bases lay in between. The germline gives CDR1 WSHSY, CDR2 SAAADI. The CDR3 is CASSEPTYGYTF. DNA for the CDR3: TGCGCCAGCAGTGAGCCGACATATGGCTACACCTTC.

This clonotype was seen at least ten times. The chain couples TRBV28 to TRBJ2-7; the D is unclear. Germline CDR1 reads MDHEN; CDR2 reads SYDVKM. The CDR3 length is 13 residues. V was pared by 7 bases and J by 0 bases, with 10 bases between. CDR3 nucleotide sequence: TGTGCCAGCAAAAGTGTCAACTCCTACGAGCAGTACTTC. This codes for CASKSVNSYEQYF.